Following are 19 T cell receptor beta chains from one sample sequenced in a study of tissue T cells after allogeneic stem cell transplantation. Using immunoSEQ multiplex PCR, the repertoire was profiled, and TCRdb retains in-frame clones only, with some absent. This table holds fewer than 5,500 clones, approximately 50% found once. As for time point: mouse harvest day 14 after allogeneic transplant. Tail vein injection delivered 10^7 T-cell-depleted bone marrow cells and 10^6 splenic CD5+ T cells. The sample consisted of lymph node tissue. The source of these receptors is a female BALB/c mouse given C57BL/6 T cells with graft-versus-host disease after an allogeneic hematopoietic cell transplant.

This clone was seen more than once but under ten times. Gene labels here are mouse ones. From the germline J gene comes the end of the CDR3, since the read stops 1 residue before it. The V and J genes are TRBV1 and TRBJ1-6, with D unresolved. TRBJ1-6 is an ORF, with its function uncertain. The CDR3 loop spans 14 amino acids. The V end was cut by 3 bases, the J end by 4 bases, with 7 bases between. Germline V gene data show CDR1 as NSQYPW and CDR2 as LRSPGD (reference sequence). CDR3: CTCSARQYNSPLYF. CDR3 DNA, as far as it was read: TGCACCTGCAGTGCGCGCCAATATAATTCGCCCCTCTAC.

Comment on this clone: Germline and genes: mouse. The DNA ends 1 residue before the CDR3 does, and the rest of the CDR3 is filled in from the germline J gene. The chain employs TRBV26 and TRBJ2-4; D unresolved. Deletions cut 2 bases from V and 0 bases from J, with 6 bases between. Germline CDR1 reads KGHPV; CDR2 reads FQNQEV (reference sequence). The CDR3 has 14 amino acids. CDR3 residues: CASSLTASQNTLYF. CDR3 DNA, as far as it was read: TGTGCCAGCAGTCTGACAGCTAGTCAAAACACCTTGTAC.

About this clone itself: Genes and germline are mouse. Sequencing ends 1 residue short of the CDR3 end; the germline J gene provides the rest. Other DNA sequences of this sample code for an identical CDR3. The gene calls are TRBV23 and TRBJ1-2. The CDR3 is made up of 15 amino acids. Germline-derived CDR1 and CDR2 are KGHTA and FQNQQP. The CDR3 sequence: CSSSQSKGGNSDYTF. The CDR3 bases that were read are TGCTCCAGCAGTCAATCGAAGGGAGGAAACTCCGACTACACC.

Comment on this clone: Gene names denote mouse genes. The read ends 1 residue before the CDR3 terminus; that terminus is restored from the germline J gene. The chain uses TRBV12-2 and TRBJ2-5, with D hard to call. This CDR3 region has 14 residues. V gave up 0 bases and J gave up 0 bases, with 6 bases separating them. Germline CDR1 is SGHLS and CDR2 is HYDKME. The DNA read from the CDR3 is TGTGCCAGCTCTCTCGGGTTTAACCAAGACACCCAGTAC. Its protein product is CASSLGFNQDTQY. In full, the CDR3 is CASSLGFNQDTQYF.

This clone was counted between two and nine times. Gene names refer to mouse genes. The sequenced fragment ends 1 residue before the CDR3 boundary, so the rest is inferred from the germline J gene. The chain combines TRBV29 with TRBJ1-2; D is possibly TRBD1 (5 bases). The CDR3 loop spans 14 amino acids. Germline CDR1 is MSHET and CDR2 is SYDVDS. V gave up 0 bases and J gave up 3 bases, with 8 bases separating them. The CDR3 loop reads CASSLSRGDSDYTF. The sequenced part of the CDR3 DNA is TGTGCTAGCAGTTTATCAAGGGGAGACTCCGACTACACC.

For this clone: Here the gene names and germline are mouse. The DNA ends 1 residue before the CDR3 does, and the rest of the CDR3 is filled in from the germline J gene. The rearrangement uses TRBV16 and TRBJ2-7; unclear D gene. The germline V and J ends were trimmed by 1 base and 0 bases, with 7 bases remaining between them. This CDR3 has 14 residues. Germline V gene lookup returns CDR1 SGHSA and CDR2 FRNQAP. The part of the CDR3 DNA that was read is TGTGCAAGCAGCTTAGTTGGATTCTCCTATGAACAGTAC. This translates into CASSLVGFSYEQY. The complete CDR3 reads CASSLVGFSYEQYF.

With regard to this clone: The gene names given are mouse names. The observed sequence ends 1 residue before the CDR3 terminus, with the missing tail filled in from the germline J gene. The V gene is TRBV2, the J gene TRBJ2-5, with TRBD2 matching 8 bases. Germline V gives CDR1 LGHNA, CDR2 YSYQKL. The CDR3 runs 15 residues. With 0 bases clipped from V and 8 bases from J, the junction kept 7 bases outside the gene matches. CDR3: CASSQDGGGDGTQYF. The covered CDR3 bases are TGTGCCAGCAGCCAAGACGGGGGGGGCGATGGCACCCAGTAC.

Notes on this clone: Genes and germline are mouse. From the germline J gene comes the end of the CDR3, since the read stops 1 residue before it. This rearrangement joins TRBV5 to TRBJ2-3, with 9 bases identical to TRBD2. The CDR3 runs 16 residues. The junction had 2 bases not matched to a gene; V was cut back by 1 base and J by 0 bases. Germline CDR1 and CDR2: LGHNA and YNLKQL (reference sequence). The CDR3 region is CASSQALGGSAETLYF. The part of the CDR3 DNA that was read is TGTGCCAGCAGCCAAGCACTGGGGGGTAGTGCAGAAACGCTGTAT.

Regarding this clone: Gene names and germline match the mouse. The read halts 1 residue ahead of the CDR3 end, with the missing end drawn from the germline J gene. V and J are TRBV5 and TRBJ1-3; no definite D call. The ends were cut back, 4 bases at V and 0 bases at J, with 10 bases in the middle. CDR1 and CDR2 (germline): LGHNA, YNLKQL (reference sequence). This CDR3 region has 15 residues. Incomplete CDR3 DNA: TGTGCCAGCAGCCCCTCGGGGTCTTCTGGAAATACGCTCTAT. It specifies CASSPSGSSGNTLY. The whole CDR3 protein reads CASSPSGSSGNTLYF.

Points on this clone: The germline and genes are mouse ones. The read ends 1 residue before the CDR3 terminus; that terminus is restored from the germline J gene. The rearrangement uses TRBV26 and TRBJ2-1; 11 positions agree with TRBD1. The V gene end was trimmed by 4 bases and the J gene end by 4 bases; junction bases not matched to a gene: 3. The CDR3 runs 15 residues. The germline V gene has CDR1 KGHPV and CDR2 FQNQEV (reference sequence). The DNA read from the CDR3 is TGTGCCAGCAGTCACCGGGACAGGGGGTATGCTGAGCAGTTC. Its translation: CASSHRDRGYAEQF. The entire CDR3 protein is CASSHRDRGYAEQFF.

The table lists this clone with a few counts. Any gene name here is a mouse gene name. The missing CDR3 end, 1 residue past where the read stops, is filled in from the germline J gene. V usage is TRBV26 and J usage is TRBJ2-7, with D uncertain. Germline CDR1 KGHPV, CDR2 FQNQEV (reference sequence). The CDR3 has 12 amino acids. V lost 1 base and J 4 bases, leaving 5 bases between the germline ends. The CDR3 bases that were read are TGTGCCAGCAGTCTGTTCCAGTATGAACAGTAC. Translated: CASSLFQYEQY. The complete CDR3 protein is CASSLFQYEQYF.

Points on this clone: Gene and germline names: mouse. The read halts 1 residue ahead of the CDR3 end, with the missing end drawn from the germline J gene. The chain couples TRBV16 to TRBJ1-4; D may be TRBD1 (6 bases). V lost 3 bases to trimming and J lost 0 bases, with 8 bases between them. CDR3 size: 15 residues. Germline V lookup: CDR1 SGHSA, CDR2 FRNQAP. The part of the CDR3 DNA that was read is TGTGCAAGCAGCTTCGGACAGATTTCCAACGAAAGATTATTT. It yields the protein CASSFGQISNERLF. The CDR3 as a whole reads CASSFGQISNERLFF.

A note on this clone: A junction boundary mismatches the germline segment, possibly from a read error. Mouse gene names and germline throughout. Coverage ceases 1 residue before the CDR3 finishes, and the germline J gene fills in the end. The V call is TRBV20, the J call TRBJ2-5, with D possibly being TRBD1 (6 bases). CDR3 length: 11 amino acids. Looked up from germline, CDR1 is GFQATS and CDR2 is STVNSAI. The CDR3: CGAWDKDTQYF. CDR3 bases read: TGTGGTGCTTGGGACAAAGACACCCAGTAC.

A note on this clone: The genes and germline here are from mouse. The read is 1 residue too short to cover the CDR3 end, so that end is filled in from the germline J gene. V and J are TRBV19 and TRBJ2-5, with D perhaps TRBD1 or TRBD2 (7 bases each). Trimming removed 5 bases from V and 5 bases from J, with 9 bases in between. This CDR3 is 12 amino acids long. Germline V CDR1 and CDR2: FNHDT, SITEND (reference sequence). Here the CDR3 reads CASSRGADTQYF. CDR3 DNA (partial): TGTGCCAGCAGCAGGGGGGCAGACACCCAGTAC.

On this clone: These gene names are mouse names. The CDR3 end is not reached by the read, which stops 1 residue before it; the germline J gene fills it in. Other DNA sequences in the same sample also yield this CDR3. The chain recombines TRBV17 with TRBJ2-7; 10 nucleotides align to TRBD2. The ends lost 2 bases at V and 7 bases at J; junction bases unmatched: 8. The CDR3 sequence is 15 residues long. Germline CDR1 and CDR2: MNHDT and YYDKIL. CDR3 DNA, as far as it was read: TGTGCTAGCAGTAGATGGCTGGGGGGGCGGGGCGAACAGTAC. It codes for CASSRWLGGRGEQY. The whole CDR3 is CASSRWLGGRGEQYF. Supplemented by reference TRBV17 and TRBJ2-7, the full variable domain reads DTTVKQNPRYKLARVGKPVNLICSQTMNHDTMYWYQKKPNQAPKLLLFYYDKILNREADTFEKFQSSRPNNSFCSLYIGSAGLEYSAMYLCASSRWLGGRGEQYFGPGTRLTVL.

This clone has only a few counts. Genes and germline are mouse. The sequenced CDR3 bases are TGTGCCAGCAGCCCCGACAGGGGGCGAAACACAGAAGTCTTC. Translation gives CASSPDRGRNTEVF. The whole CDR3 is CASSPDRGRNTEVFF. The chain combines TRBV3 with TRBJ1-1; TRBD1 aligns across 10 bases. The read is 1 residue too short to cover the CDR3 end, so that end is filled in from the germline J gene. CDR1 is SNHLY, CDR2 FYNGKV, per germline (reference sequence). Trimming removed 5 bases from V and 1 base from J; junction bases left unmatched: 4. The CDR3 totals 15 residues. The full variable domain, in which reference TRBV3 and TRBJ1-1 provide the parts outside the CDR3, is GPKVLQIPSHQIIDMGQMVTLNCDPVSNHLYFYWYKQILGQQMEFLVNFYNGKVMEKSKLFKDQFSVERPDGSYFTLKIQPTALEDSAVYFCASSPDRGRNTEVFFGKGTRLTVV.

This clone appeared a few times. The gene names given are mouse names. The sequenced fragment ends 1 residue before the CDR3 boundary, so the rest is inferred from the germline J gene. The V call is TRBV26, the J call TRBJ2-7, with D tentatively TRBD2 (6 bases). CDR1 and CDR2 (germline): KGHPV, FQNQEV (reference sequence). The CDR3 contains 12 residues. The V end was cut by 2 bases, the J end by 6 bases, with 8 bases between. CDR3 protein: CASSLAGGEQYF. The part of the CDR3 DNA that was read is TGTGCCAGCAGTCTGGCGGGGGGTGAACAGTAC.

This clone was detected a few times. Mouse names are used for the genes. The sequence runs out 1 residue before the end of the CDR3; the remainder is reconstructed from the germline J gene. The chain joins TRBV1 to TRBJ1-3; 8 bases fit TRBD1. Unmatched junction bases numbered 2, after V lost 2 bases and J lost 2 bases. This CDR3 has 15 amino acids. CDR1 and CDR2 (germline): NSQYPW, LRSPGD (reference sequence). CDR3 in amino acids: CTCSASRGPGNTLYF. The CDR3 DNA, read in part, is TGCACCTGCAGTGCATCCAGGGGGCCTGGAAATACGCTCTAT.

This clone is termed medium-sized (0.01 to 0.1%). The gene symbols are mouse symbols. The observed sequence ends 1 residue before the CDR3 terminus, with the missing tail filled in from the germline J gene. The V gene is TRBV26, the J gene TRBJ1-3, with a tentative D call TRBD1 (6 bases). Trimming shortened V by 0 bases and J by 0 bases, and 9 bases separated the two germline ends. The CDR3 totals 16 residues. Germline V lookup: CDR1 KGHPV, CDR2 FQNQEV (reference sequence). Partial CDR3 DNA: TGTGCCAGCAGTCTGTCGGGCAGGGGTTCTGGAAATACGCTCTAT. Translation gives CASSLSGRGSGNTLY. The whole CDR3 sequence reads CASSLSGRGSGNTLYF.